This T cell receptor beta chain was identified in a study of control samples from healthy donors and cancer patients. CDR1 and CDR2 (germline): DFQATT, SNEGSKA (reference sequence). The CDR3 is 14 amino acids. V lost 3 bases, J lost 7 bases, and 18 bases lay in between. The repertoire was sequenced with immunoSEQ multiplex PCR; TCRdb's copy has only in-frame clones and lacks some. Of 2,000 to 2,500 clones in the sample, 95% to 98% were seen once. The V gene is TRBV20-1, the J gene TRBJ2-5; D possibly corresponds to TRBD2 (6 bases). The source is a man in his 70s with head and neck cancer. Sequencing was performed on PBMCs. CDR3 sequence reads: CSASNGGGTGTQYF. The CDR3 bases are TGCAGTGCTAGTAACGGTGGCGGGACCGGGACCCAGTACTTC.